These T cell receptor beta chains were read from a single sample in a study of CD8+ T cells in alopecia areata. Data came from immunoSEQ multiplex PCR; TCRdb stores just in-frame clones and leaves some out. The sample consists of more than 95,000 clones, about nine tenths of them appearing once. The source material was CD8+ T cells sorted from blood, sampled at week 34, from a patient treated with tofacitinib. Every receptor here comes from a human donor with alopecia areata. Both conserved end residues are part of each CDR3. The D gene is left open where the match is weak. The size of a clone is reported for some rows only, either as once, few or many, or as a class for expanded clones.

abundance	j_gene	d_gene	v_gene	CDR3aa	CDR3nt
.	TRBJ2-7	.	TRBV7-8	CASLEGLEQYF	TGTGCCAGCCTCGAGGGCCTCGAGCAGTACTTC
.	TRBJ2-1	.	TRBV5-4	CASSLRSSDEQFF	TGTGCCAGCAGCTTGAGGAGCAGCGATGAGCAGTTCTTC
once	TRBJ1-1	.	TRBV5-6	CASSLGNEAFF	TGTGCCAGCAGCTTGGGGAATGAAGCTTTCTTT
.	TRBJ2-7	.	TRBV7-3	CASSLFGQGGYEQYF	TGTGCCAGCAGCTTATTCGGTCAGGGCGGCTACGAGCAGTACTTC
.	TRBJ2-7	TRBD1	TRBV10-3	CAISETWTGGDNEQYF	TGTGCCATCAGTGAGACCTGGACAGGGGGAGACAACGAGCAGTACTTC
.	TRBJ2-1	.	TRBV13	CASSSGLNNEQFF	TGTGCCAGCAGCTCGGGACTTAACAATGAGCAGTTCTTC
.	TRBJ2-7	TRBD2	TRBV5-4	CASSSISGGYYEQYF	TGTGCCAGCAGCTCTATTAGCGGGGGATACTACGAGCAGTACTTC
.	TRBJ1-1	.	TRBV25-1	CASRSDGNTEAFF	TGTGCCAGCAGGTCGGACGGGAACACTGAAGCTTTCTTT
.	TRBJ2-6	.	TRBV5-1	CASSSGAGANVLTF	TGCGCCAGCAGCTCCGGAGCCGGGGCCAACGTCCTGACTTTC
.	TRBJ2-1	.	TRBV5-1	CASSGGNEQFF	TGCGCCAGCAGCGGGGGGAATGAGCAGTTCTTC
.	TRBJ1-3	.	TRBV7-6	CASSLSGSGNTIYF	TGTGCCAGCAGCTTATCGGGGAGCGGAAACACCATATATTTT
.	TRBJ2-1	.	TRBV19	CASSIGGVYNEQFF	TGTGCCAGTAGTATTGGAGGGGTATACAATGAGCAGTTCTTC
.	TRBJ2-7	TRBD2	TRBV6-5	CASSPPGLAPPEQYF	TGTGCCAGCAGCCCTCCGGGACTAGCGCCCCCGGAGCAGTACTTC
.	TRBJ2-7	.	TRBV13	CASSPGTKSYEQYF	TGTGCCAGCAGCCCTGGGACCAAATCCTACGAGCAGTACTTC
.	TRBJ2-3	TRBD1	TRBV5-4	CASSWSGTGGTDTQYF	TGTGCCAGCAGCTGGAGCGGGACAGGGGGCACAGATACGCAGTATTTT
.	TRBJ2-7	.	TRBV7-9	CASSPVGEADSYEQYF	TGTGCCAGCAGCCCAGTGGGTGAGGCGGACTCCTACGAGCAGTACTTC
.	TRBJ2-1	TRBD1	TRBV11-2	CASSFADRGAEQFF	TGTGCCAGCAGCTTTGCCGACAGGGGAGCTGAGCAGTTCTTC
.	TRBJ2-5	.	TRBV13	CASSLRSDGTQYF	TGTGCCAGCAGCTTACGGTCAGATGGGACCCAGTACTTC
.	TRBJ2-1	.	TRBV30	CAWSVNGGQFDEQFF	TGTGCCTGGAGTGTAAACGGGGGGCAATTCGATGAGCAGTTCTTC